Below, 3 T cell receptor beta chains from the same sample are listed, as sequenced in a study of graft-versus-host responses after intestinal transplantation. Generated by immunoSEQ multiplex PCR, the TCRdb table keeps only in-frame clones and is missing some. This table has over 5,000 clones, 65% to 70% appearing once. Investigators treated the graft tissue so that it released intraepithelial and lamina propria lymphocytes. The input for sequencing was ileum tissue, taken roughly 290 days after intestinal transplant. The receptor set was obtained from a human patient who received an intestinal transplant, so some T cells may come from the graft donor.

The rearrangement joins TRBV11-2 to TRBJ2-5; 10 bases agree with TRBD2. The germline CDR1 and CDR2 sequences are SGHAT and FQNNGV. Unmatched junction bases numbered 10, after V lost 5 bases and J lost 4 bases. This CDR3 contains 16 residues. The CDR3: CASSPSRLAGIETQYF. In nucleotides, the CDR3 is TGTGCCAGCAGCCCTTCCCGACTAGCGGGTATAGAGACCCAGTACTTC.

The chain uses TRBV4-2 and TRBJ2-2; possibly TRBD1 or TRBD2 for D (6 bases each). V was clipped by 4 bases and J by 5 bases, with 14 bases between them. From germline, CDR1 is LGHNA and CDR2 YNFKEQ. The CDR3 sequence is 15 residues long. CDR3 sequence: CASSPSQGGTGELFF. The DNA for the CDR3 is TGTGCCAGCAGCCCGTCACAGGGAGGTACCGGGGAGCTGTTTTTT.

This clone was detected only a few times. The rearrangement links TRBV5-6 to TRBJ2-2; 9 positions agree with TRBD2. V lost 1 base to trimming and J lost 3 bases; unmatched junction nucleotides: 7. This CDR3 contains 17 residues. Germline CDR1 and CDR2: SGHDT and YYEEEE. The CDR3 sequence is CASSLPGTSHYTGELFF. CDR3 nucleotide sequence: TGTGCCAGCAGCTTGCCAGGGACTAGCCATTACACCGGGGAGCTGTTTTTT.